This T cell receptor (beta chain) was sequenced for a study of cytomegalovirus exposure and HLA in healthy donors. Amplification used 60 Vbeta primers and 13 Jbeta primers. Using immunoSEQ multiplex PCR, the repertoire was profiled, and TCRdb retains in-frame clones only, with some absent. The table has about 170,000 clones, almost 85% seen once; the top ten hold around 5%. Trimming cost V 3 bases and J 2 bases; bases outside gene matches: 6. Per germline, CDR1 SGHNT and CDR2 YENEEA. CDR3 length: 15 residues. The sample consisted of PBMCs. The TCR originated in a girl aged 10 to 17 in good health and CMV-seropositive. The rearrangement joins TRBV11-3 to TRBJ1-1; 7 bases match TRBD1. CDR3 sequence: CASSFRDSYNTEAFF. CDR3 sequence (DNA): TGTGCCAGCAGCTTCCGGGACAGCTATAACACTGAAGCTTTCTTT. The whole variable domain, remainder taken from reference TRBV11-3 and TRBJ1-1, is EAGVVQSPRYKIIEKKQPVAFWCNPISGHNTLYWYLQNLGQGPELLIRYENEEAVDDSQLPKDRFSAERLKGVDSTLKIQPAELGDSAVYLCASSFRDSYNTEAFFGQGTRLTVV.